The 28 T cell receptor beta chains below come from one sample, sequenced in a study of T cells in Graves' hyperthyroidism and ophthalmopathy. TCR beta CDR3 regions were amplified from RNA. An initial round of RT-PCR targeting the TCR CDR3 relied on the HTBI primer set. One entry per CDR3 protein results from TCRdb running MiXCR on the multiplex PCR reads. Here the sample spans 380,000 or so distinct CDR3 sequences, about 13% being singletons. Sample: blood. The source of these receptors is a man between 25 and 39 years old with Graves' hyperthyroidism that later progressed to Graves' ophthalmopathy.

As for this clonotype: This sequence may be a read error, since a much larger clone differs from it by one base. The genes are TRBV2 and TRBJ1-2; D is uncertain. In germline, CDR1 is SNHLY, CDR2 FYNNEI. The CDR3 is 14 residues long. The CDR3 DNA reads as TGTGCCGGCAGCTACGGCGGGCAGGCCTATGGCTACACCTTC. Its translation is CAGSYGGQAYGYTF.

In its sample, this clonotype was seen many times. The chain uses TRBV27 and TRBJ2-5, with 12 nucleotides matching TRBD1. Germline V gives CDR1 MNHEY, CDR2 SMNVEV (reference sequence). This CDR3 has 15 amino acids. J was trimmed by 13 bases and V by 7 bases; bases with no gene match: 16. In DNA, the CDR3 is TGTGCCAGCACCGCTTTCCGGGACAGGGGGCTCCCCACGTACTTC. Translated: CASTAFRDRGLPTYF.

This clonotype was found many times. The CDR3 region is CASSLTGTDGYTF. CDR3 DNA sequence: TGTGCCAGCAGTTTGACAGGGACCGACGGCTACACCTTC. V gene TRBV27 combines with J gene TRBJ1-2, with 7 bases fitting TRBD1. Germline loops: CDR1 MNHEY, CDR2 SMNVEV (reference sequence). The CDR3 runs to 13 residues. Unmatched junction bases numbered 6, after V lost 3 bases and J lost 8 bases.

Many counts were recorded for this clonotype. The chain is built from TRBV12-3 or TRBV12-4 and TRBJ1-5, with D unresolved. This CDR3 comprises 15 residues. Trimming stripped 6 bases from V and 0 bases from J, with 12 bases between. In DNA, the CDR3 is TGTGCCAGCAGACGAACAGATTATAGCAATCAGCCCCAGCATTTT. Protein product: CASRRTDYSNQPQHF.

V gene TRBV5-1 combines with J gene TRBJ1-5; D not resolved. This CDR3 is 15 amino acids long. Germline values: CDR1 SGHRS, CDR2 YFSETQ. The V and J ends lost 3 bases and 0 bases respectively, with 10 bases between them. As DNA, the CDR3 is TGCGCCAGCAGCTCGCTGGGAGATAGCAATCAGCCCCAGCATTTT. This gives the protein CASSSLGDSNQPQHF.

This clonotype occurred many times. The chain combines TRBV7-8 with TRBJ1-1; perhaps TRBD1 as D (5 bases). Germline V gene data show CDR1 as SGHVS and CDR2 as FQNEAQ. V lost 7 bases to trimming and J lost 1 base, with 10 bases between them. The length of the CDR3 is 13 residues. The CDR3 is CASNVDRNTEAFF. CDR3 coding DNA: TGTGCCAGCAATGTCGACAGGAACACTGAAGCTTTCTTT.

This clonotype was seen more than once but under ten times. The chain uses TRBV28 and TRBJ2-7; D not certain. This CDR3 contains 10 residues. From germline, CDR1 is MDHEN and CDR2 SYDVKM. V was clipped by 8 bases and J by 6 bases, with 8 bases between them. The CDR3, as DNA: TGTGCCAGCGAGAAAGGCGAGCAGTACTTC. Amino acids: CASEKGEQYF.

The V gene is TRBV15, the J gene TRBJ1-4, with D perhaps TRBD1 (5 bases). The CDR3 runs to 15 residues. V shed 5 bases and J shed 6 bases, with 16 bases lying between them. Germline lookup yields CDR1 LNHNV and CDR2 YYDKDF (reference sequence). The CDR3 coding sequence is TGTGCCACCAGCGGGGGGGAGGGGTGGGATGAAAAACTGTTTTTT. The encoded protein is CATSGGEGWDEKLFF.

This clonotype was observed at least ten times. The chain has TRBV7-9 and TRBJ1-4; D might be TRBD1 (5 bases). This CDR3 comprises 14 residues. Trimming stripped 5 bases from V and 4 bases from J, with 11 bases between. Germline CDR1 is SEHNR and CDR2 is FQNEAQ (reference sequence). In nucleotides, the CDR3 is TGTGCCAGCAGCCCCGGGAGGGGTAATGAAAAACTGTTTTTT. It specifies CASSPGRGNEKLFF.

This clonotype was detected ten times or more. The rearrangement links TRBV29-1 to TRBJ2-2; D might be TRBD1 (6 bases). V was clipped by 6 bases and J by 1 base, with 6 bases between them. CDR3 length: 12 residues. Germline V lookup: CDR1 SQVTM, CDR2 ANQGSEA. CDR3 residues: CSVQGNTGELFF. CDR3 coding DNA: TGCAGCGTACAGGGGAACACCGGGGAGCTGTTTTTT.

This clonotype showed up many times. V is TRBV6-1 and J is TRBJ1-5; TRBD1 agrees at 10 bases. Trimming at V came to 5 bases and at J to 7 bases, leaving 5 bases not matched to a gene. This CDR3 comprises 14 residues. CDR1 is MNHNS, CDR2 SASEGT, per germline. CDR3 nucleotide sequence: TGTGCCAGCAGTCAGGGACAGGGGTTCCAGCCCCAGCATTTT. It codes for CASSQGQGFQPQHF.

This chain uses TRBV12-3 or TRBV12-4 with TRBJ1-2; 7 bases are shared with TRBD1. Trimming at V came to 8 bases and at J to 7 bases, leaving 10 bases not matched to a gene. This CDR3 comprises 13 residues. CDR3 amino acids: CASVRGAGGGYTF. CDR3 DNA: TGTGCCAGCGTCAGAGGGGCAGGGGGTGGCTACACCTTC.

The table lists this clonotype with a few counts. CDR3: CSVEVTSETQYF. The CDR3 coding sequence is TGCAGCGTTGAAGTGACTAGTGAGACCCAGTACTTC. The chain combines TRBV29-1 with TRBJ2-5, with a tentative D call TRBD2 (6 bases). Germline CDR1 SQVTM, CDR2 ANQGSEA. The CDR3 has 12 amino acids. Trimming stripped 1 base from V and 5 bases from J, with 8 bases between.

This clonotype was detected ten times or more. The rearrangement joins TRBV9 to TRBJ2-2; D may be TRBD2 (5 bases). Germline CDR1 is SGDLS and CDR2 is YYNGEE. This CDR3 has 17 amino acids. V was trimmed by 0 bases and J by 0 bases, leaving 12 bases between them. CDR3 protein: CASSVARGFANTGELFF. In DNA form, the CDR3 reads TGTGCCAGCAGCGTAGCTCGAGGGTTCGCGAACACCGGGGAGCTGTTTTTT.

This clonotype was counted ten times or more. The DNA for the CDR3 is TGTGCCAGCGGTCACCGGCGACGGGATTCACCCCTCCACTTT. It yields the protein CASGHRRRDSPLHF. The genes are TRBV13 and TRBJ1-6; D not resolved. Looked up from germline, CDR1 is PRHDT and CDR2 is FYEKMQ (reference sequence). This CDR3 has 14 amino acids. Trimming left V 8 bases short and J 8 bases short, with 16 bases between.

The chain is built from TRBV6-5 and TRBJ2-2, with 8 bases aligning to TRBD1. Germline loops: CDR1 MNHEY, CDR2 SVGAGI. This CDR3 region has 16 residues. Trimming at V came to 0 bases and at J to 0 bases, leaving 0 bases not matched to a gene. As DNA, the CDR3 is TGTGCCAGCAGTTACTCGGACAGGGCGAACACCGGGGAGCTGTTTTTT. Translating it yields CASSYSDRANTGELFF.

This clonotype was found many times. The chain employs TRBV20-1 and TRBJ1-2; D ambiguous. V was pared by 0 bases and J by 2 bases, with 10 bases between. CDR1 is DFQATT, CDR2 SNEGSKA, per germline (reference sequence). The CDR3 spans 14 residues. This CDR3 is CSARDRLENYGYTF. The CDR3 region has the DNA TGCAGTGCTAGAGATCGGTTAGAAAACTATGGCTACACCTTC.

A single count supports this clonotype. CDR3 residues: CASSEPNGRGGYGYTF. The CDR3 bases are TGTGCCAGCAGTGAACCCAACGGCAGGGGGGGCTATGGCTACACCTTC. This sequence joins TRBV25-1 and TRBJ1-2, with 7 nucleotides matching TRBD1. With V trimmed by 2 bases and J by 4 bases, 10 bases remained unmatched. This CDR3 is built from 16 residues. The germline CDR1 and CDR2 sequences are MGHDK and SYGVNS.

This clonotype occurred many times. As DNA, the CDR3 is TGTGCCAGCACAGTTACGGGGAGGTGGGAAAAACTGTTTTTT. It yields the protein CASTVTGRWEKLFF. V and J are TRBV12-3 or TRBV12-4 and TRBJ1-4, with D hard to call. Trimming shortened V by 7 bases and J by 8 bases, and 17 bases separated the two germline ends. The CDR3 contains 14 residues.

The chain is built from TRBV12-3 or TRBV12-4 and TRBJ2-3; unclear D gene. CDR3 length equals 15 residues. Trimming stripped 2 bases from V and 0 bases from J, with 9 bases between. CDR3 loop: CASSLSRASTDTQYF. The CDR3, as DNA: TGTGCCAGCAGTTTAAGTCGGGCTAGCACAGATACGCAGTATTTT.

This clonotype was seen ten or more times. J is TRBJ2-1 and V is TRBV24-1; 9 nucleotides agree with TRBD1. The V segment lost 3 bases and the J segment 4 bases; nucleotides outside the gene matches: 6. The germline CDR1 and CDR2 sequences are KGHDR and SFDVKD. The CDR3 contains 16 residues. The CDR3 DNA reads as TGTGCCACCAGTGATCGGACAGGGGCGACTTACAATGAGCAGTTCTTC. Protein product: CATSDRTGATYNEQFF.

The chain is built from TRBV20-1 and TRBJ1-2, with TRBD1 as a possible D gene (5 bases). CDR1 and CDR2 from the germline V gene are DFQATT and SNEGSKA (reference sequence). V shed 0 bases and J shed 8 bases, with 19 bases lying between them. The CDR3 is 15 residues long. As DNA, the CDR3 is TGCAGTGCTAGAGATGGACTCAGGGAGTTGTCCGGCTACACCTTC. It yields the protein CSARDGLRELSGYTF.

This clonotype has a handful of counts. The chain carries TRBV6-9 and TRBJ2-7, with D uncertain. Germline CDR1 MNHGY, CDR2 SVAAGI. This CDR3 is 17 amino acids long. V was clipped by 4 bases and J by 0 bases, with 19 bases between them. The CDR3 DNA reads TGTGCCAGCAGTTCCCCCCAGACGAGATGGAGCTCCTACGAGCAGTACTTC. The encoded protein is CASSSPQTRWSSYEQYF.

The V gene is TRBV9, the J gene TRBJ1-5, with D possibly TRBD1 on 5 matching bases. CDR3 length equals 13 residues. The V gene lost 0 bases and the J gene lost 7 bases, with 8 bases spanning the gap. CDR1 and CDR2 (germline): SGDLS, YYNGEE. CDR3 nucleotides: TGTGCCAGCAGCGTAGTGGCAGGGCAGCCCCAGCATTTT. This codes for CASSVVAGQPQHF. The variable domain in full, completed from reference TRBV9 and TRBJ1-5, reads DSGVTQTPKHLITATGQRVTLRCSPRSGDLSVYWYQQSLDQGLQFLIQYYNGEERAKGNILERFSAQQFPDLHSELNLSSLELGDSALYFCASSVVAGQPQHFGDGTRLSIL.

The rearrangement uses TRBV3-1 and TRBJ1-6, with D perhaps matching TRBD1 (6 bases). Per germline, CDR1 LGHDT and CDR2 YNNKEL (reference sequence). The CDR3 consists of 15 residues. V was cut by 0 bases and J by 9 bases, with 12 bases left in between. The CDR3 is CASSQDPGAGSPLHF. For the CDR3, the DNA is TGTGCCAGCAGCCAAGATCCAGGGGCTGGTTCACCCCTCCACTTT.

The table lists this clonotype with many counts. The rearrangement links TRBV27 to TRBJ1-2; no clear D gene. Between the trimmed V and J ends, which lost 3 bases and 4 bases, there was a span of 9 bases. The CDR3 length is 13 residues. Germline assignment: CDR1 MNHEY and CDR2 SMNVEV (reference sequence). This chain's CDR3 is CASSFRGVYGYTF. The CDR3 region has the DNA TGTGCCAGCAGTTTTCGGGGTGTCTATGGCTACACCTTC.

CDR3 DNA sequence: TGTGCCAGCGGGGGTGGACAGTCTGGAAACACCATATATTTT. Translation gives CASGGGQSGNTIYF. This sequence joins TRBV7-9 and TRBJ1-3, with D possibly TRBD1 on 6 matching bases. This CDR3 spans 14 amino acids. V lost 8 bases to trimming and J lost 1 base, with 12 bases between them. The germline V gene encodes CDR1 SEHNR and CDR2 FQNEAQ (reference sequence). The entire variable domain, with the rest obtained from reference TRBV7-9 and TRBJ1-3, is as follows: DTGVSQNPRHKITKRGQNVTFRCDPISEHNRLYWYRQTLGQGPEFLTYFQNEAQLEKSRLLSDRFSAERPKGSFSTLEIQRTEQGDSAMYLCASGGGQSGNTIYFGEGSWLTVV.

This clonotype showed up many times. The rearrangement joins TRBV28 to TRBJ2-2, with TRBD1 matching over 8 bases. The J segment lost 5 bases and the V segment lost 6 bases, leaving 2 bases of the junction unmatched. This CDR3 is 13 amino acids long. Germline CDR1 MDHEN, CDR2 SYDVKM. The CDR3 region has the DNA TGTGCCAGCAGAACAGGGGGGACCGGGGAGCTGTTTTTT. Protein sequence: CASRTGGTGELFF.